This TCR beta chain appears in the sequencing data of a study of T cell responses to AZD1222 COVID-19 vaccine. Some clones are missing from TCRdb's copy, which holds only in-frame ones; the method was immunoSEQ multiplex PCR. The sample carries under 150,000 clones, about 94% recorded once. Study-level points and caveats: The peak T cell response came first, and repertoires were sampled only after it. Spike was spanned by vaccine-associated CD4 TCRs, which were dominant at 160-218 and 743-854. Donors in the cohort were predominantly white British and more often female, and clonal diversity was possibly underestimated.

V lost 5 bases and J lost 2; bases outside the gene matches: 20. The CDR3 runs to 20 residues. Looked up from germline, CDR1 is LGHDT and CDR2 is YNNKEL (reference sequence). Comments on this clone: The antigen remains unidentified.

The sequences come from peripheral blood, collected on day 0 of AZD1222 vaccination. This receptor was taken from an adult in good health. This chain connects TRBV3-1 (or the pseudogene TRBV3-2) to TRBJ1-3, with 8 bases fitting TRBD1. The CDR3: CASSVRSIHRGRVTGNTIYF. The CDR3 DNA follows: TGTGCCAGCAGCGTACGTTCTATCCACAGGGGGAGGGTTACTGGAAACACCATATATTTT.